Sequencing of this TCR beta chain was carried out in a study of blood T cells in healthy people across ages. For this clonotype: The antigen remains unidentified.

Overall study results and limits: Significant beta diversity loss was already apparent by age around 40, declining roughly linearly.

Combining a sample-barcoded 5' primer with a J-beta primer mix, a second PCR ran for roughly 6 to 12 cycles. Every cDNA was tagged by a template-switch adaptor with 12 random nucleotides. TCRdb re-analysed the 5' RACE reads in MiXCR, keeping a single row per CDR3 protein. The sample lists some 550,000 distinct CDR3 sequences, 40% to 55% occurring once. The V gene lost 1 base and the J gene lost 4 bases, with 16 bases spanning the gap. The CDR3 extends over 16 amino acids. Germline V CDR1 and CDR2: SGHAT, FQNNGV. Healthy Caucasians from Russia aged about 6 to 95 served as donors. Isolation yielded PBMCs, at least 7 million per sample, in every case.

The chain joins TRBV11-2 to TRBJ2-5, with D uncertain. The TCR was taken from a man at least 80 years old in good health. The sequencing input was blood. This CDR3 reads CASSLGAPVARETQYF. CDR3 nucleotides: TGTGCCAGCAGCTTAGGAGCGCCGGTGGCTCGAGAGACCCAGTACTTC.